These 14 T cell receptor beta chains originate from one sample sequenced in a study of cytomegalovirus exposure and HLA in healthy donors. The study ran its PCR with 60 Vbeta and 13 Jbeta primers. The repertoire was sequenced with immunoSEQ multiplex PCR; TCRdb's copy has only in-frame clones and lacks some. The sample has more than 85,000 clones, over 70% seen once; the top ten hold roughly 8.6%. The sequencing input was PBMCs. The receptor source for this set is a woman aged 40-49 years in good health and CMV-seropositive.

V usage is TRBV7-3 and J usage is TRBJ2-1; TRBD1 aligns across 10 bases. From germline, CDR1 is SGHTA and CDR2 FQGTGA. This CDR3 spans 15 amino acids. Trimming at V came to 4 bases and at J to 9 bases, leaving 9 bases not matched to a gene. The CDR3 sequence: CASSSGTGDRGEQFF. The CDR3 bases are TGTGCCAGCAGCTCCGGGACAGGGGATAGGGGTGAGCAGTTCTTC.

The chain is built from TRBV28 and TRBJ2-1, with D possibly TRBD2 on 6 matching bases. Germline CDR1 is MDHEN and CDR2 is SYDVKM. Trimming took 5 bases from V and 1 from J, leaving 18 bases between them. The CDR3 totals 17 residues. The CDR3 DNA reads as TGTGCCAGCAGTCCCAAGAGCGGGCGAACGTCCTACAATGAGCAGTTCTTC. It codes for CASSPKSGRTSYNEQFF.

The chain combines TRBV5-4 with TRBJ1-3, with D perhaps TRBD1 (6 bases). CDR1 is SGHNT and CDR2 is YYREEE in the germline V gene (reference sequence). CDR3 length equals 19 residues. Trimming shortened V by 4 bases and J by 0 bases, and 23 bases separated the two germline ends. The CDR3 protein is CASSPETGIGINSGNTIYF. CDR3 sequence (DNA): TGTGCCAGCAGCCCAGAGACAGGTATTGGGATAAACTCTGGAAACACCATATATTTT.

There are a few counts of this clone. This sequence joins TRBV9 and TRBJ1-1; 7 nucleotides match TRBD1. The CDR3 is made up of 14 amino acids. Germline loops: CDR1 SGDLS, CDR2 YYNGEE. The trim removed 4 bases at V and 3 bases at J, leaving 6 bases unmatched. The CDR3 DNA is TGTGCCAGCAGCTCCGGGACAGAGGACACTGAAGCTTTCTTT. This codes for CASSSGTEDTEAFF. The complete variable domain, with remaining parts taken from reference TRBV9 and TRBJ1-1, reads DSGVTQTPKHLITATGQRVTLRCSPRSGDLSVYWYQQSLDQGLQFLIQYYNGEERAKGNILERFSAQQFPDLHSELNLSSLELGDSALYFCASSSGTEDTEAFFGQGTRLTVV.

The rearrangement uses TRBV14 and TRBJ1-2; 10 nucleotides line up with TRBD1. Germline V CDR1 and CDR2: SGHDN, FVKESK. CDR3 length: 16 residues. After removal of 8 bases from V and 5 bases from J, the junction contained 14 bases not matched to a gene. The CDR3 DNA sequence: TGTGCCAGCTCAGACGGATGGGACAGGGGCTCATATGGCTACACCTTC. It is translated as CASSDGWDRGSYGYTF.

The chain combines TRBV5-4 with TRBJ1-2; unclear D gene. Trimming shortened V by 4 bases and J by 3 bases, and 10 bases separated the two germline ends. From germline, CDR1 is SGHNT and CDR2 YYREEE (reference sequence). The CDR3 length is 13 residues. CDR3 nucleotides: TGTGCCAGCAGCCCAGGTATAGACTATGGCTACACCTTC. It encodes CASSPGIDYGYTF.

V and J are TRBV28 and TRBJ1-5; D gene unclear. Trimming took 9 bases from V and 4 from J, leaving 10 bases between them. Germline lookup yields CDR1 MDHEN and CDR2 SYDVKM. The CDR3 totals 12 residues. The CDR3 sequence is CASRGSNQPQHF. The CDR3 DNA follows: TGTGCCAGTAGAGGGTCGAATCAGCCCCAGCATTTT.

V and J are TRBV11-3 and TRBJ1-1; D is ambiguous. This CDR3 spans 13 amino acids. V was cut by 3 bases and J by 1 base, with 6 bases left in between. Germline values: CDR1 SGHNT, CDR2 YENEEA. CDR3 in DNA: TGTGCCAGCAGCTTTTCTTCGAACACTGAAGCTTTCTTT. Protein sequence: CASSFSSNTEAFF.

This clone was counted between two and nine times. The J gene is TRBJ2-7, the V gene TRBV6-1, with D possibly being TRBD1 (6 bases). V lost 4 bases and J 2 bases, leaving 6 bases between the germline ends. Germline V gene sequence: CDR1 MNHNS, CDR2 SASEGT. The length of the CDR3 is 12 residues. The CDR3 region is CASSGTAYEQYF. The CDR3 coding sequence is TGTGCCAGCAGTGGGACAGCCTACGAGCAGTACTTC.

The V call is TRBV29-1, the J call TRBJ1-3; a possible D gene is TRBD1 (6 bases). CDR3 length: 14 residues. Between the trimmed V and J ends, which lost 6 bases and 0 bases, there was a span of 12 bases. Germline V gene data show CDR1 as SQVTM and CDR2 as ANQGSEA. The chain's CDR3 is CSVVDSSSGNTIYF. Here the CDR3 DNA reads TGCAGCGTAGTGGACAGCAGCTCTGGAAACACCATATATTTT.

This sequence joins TRBV5-1 and TRBJ1-1, with TRBD1 identical over 7 bases. CDR3 length equals 15 residues. J lost 6 bases, V lost 4 bases, and 12 bases had no gene match. The germline gives CDR1 SGHRS, CDR2 YFSETQ. The CDR3 nucleotides read TGCGCCAGCAGCGCGGGGTTCCGGGACAGAGCTGAAGCTTTCTTT. Protein product: CASSAGFRDRAEAFF.

As regards this clone: At the DNA level, this CDR3 is encoded by other sequences in the same sample as well. The gene calls are TRBV7-9 and TRBJ2-7, with 12 nucleotides matching TRBD2. The junction had 9 bases not matched to a gene; V was cut back by 5 bases and J by 4 bases. Germline V gene data show CDR1 as SEHNR and CDR2 as FQNEAQ (reference sequence). The CDR3 loop spans 16 amino acids. CDR3 DNA: TGTGCCAGCAGCCTGCCCCCTAGCGGGGGGGAGTACGAGCAGTACTTC. Translated, it gives CASSLPPSGGEYEQYF.

The chain combines TRBV9 with TRBJ1-2; 9 nucleotides agree with TRBD1. V lost 4 bases and J lost 8; bases outside the gene matches: 9. Germline assignment: CDR1 SGDLS and CDR2 YYNGEE. This CDR3 is 14 amino acids long. The CDR3 coding sequence is TGTGCCAGCAGCCCGGGACAGGGTATGAGGGGCTACACCTTC. Protein: CASSPGQGMRGYTF.

This chain joins TRBV12-5 and TRBJ2-1; TRBD2 aligns across 7 bases. J lost 5 bases, V lost 0 bases, and 10 bases had no gene match. This CDR3 is built from 17 residues. CDR1 and CDR2 (germline): LGHNT, FRNRAP. Here the CDR3 DNA reads TGTGCTAGTGGTTTGGTATTGGGGGGAGGGAAGGACAATGAGCAGTTCTTC. Its protein is CASGLVLGGGKDNEQFF.